This TCR beta chain stems from a study of graft-versus-host responses after intestinal transplantation. For the study at large: In this cohort, recipients had multivisceral, liver-intestinal, or isolated intestinal transplants.

Data came from immunoSEQ multiplex PCR; TCRdb stores just in-frame clones and leaves some out. The sample has about 25,000 clones; around 94% are singletons. Note on this clone: What it binds is not known.

Study observations and caveats: Circulating GvH clones peaking coincided with falling HvG clones soon after transplant. Individuals carrying graft-donor T cell macrochimerism showed high graft-versus-host to host-versus-graft clonal ratios in allografts.

This TCR was sampled from a human patient who received an intestinal transplant, so some T cells may come from the graft donor. Sequences were derived from PBMCs, sampled roughly 30 days after intestinal transplant.

CDR3 in amino acids: CASRLNRETNTGELFF. DNA of the CDR3: TGCGCCAGCAGACTGAACAGGGAAACGAACACCGGGGAGCTGTTTTTT. The V call is TRBV5-1, the J call TRBJ2-2; the D gene is possibly TRBD1 (6 bases). This CDR3 spans 16 amino acids. V was pared by 5 bases and J by 0 bases, with 14 bases between. Germline loops: CDR1 SGHRS, CDR2 YFSETQ.